These T cell receptor beta chains were read from a single sample in a study of Ad26.COV2.S vaccination and SARS-CoV-2 variants. Only in-frame clones appear in the TCRdb table, and some are missing; sequencing was by immunoSEQ multiplex PCR. The sample shows approximately 350,000 clones, roughly 91% of them seen only once. The sample was peripheral blood, taken in a trial of Ad26.COV2.S vaccine versus placebo. The receptors here all came from a person between 18 and 59 years old who received the Ad26.COV2.S COVID-19 vaccine or a placebo. CDR3s include the opening cysteine and the closing phenylalanine or tryptophan. The order of the fields is V gene, D gene, J gene, clone size, CDR3 DNA, CDR3 protein. D genes are given only for firm matches. Expanded clones get a size class; other rows say once, few or many, or leave the size out.

v_gene: TRBV5-1; d_gene: NA; j_gene: TRBJ2-7; abundance: few; CDR3nt: TGCGCCAGCAGCTTGGTTTTAGGCGAGCAGTACTTC; CDR3aa: CASSLVLGEQYF
v_gene: TRBV20-1; d_gene: NA; j_gene: TRBJ1-1; abundance: NA; CDR3nt: TGCAGTGCTAGTCGTGACAGGAACACTGAAGCTTTCTTT; CDR3aa: CSASRDRNTEAFF
v_gene: TRBV3-1/TRBV3-2; d_gene: NA; j_gene: TRBJ1-6; abundance: NA; CDR3nt: TGTGCCAGCAGCCTAAGCTCCTATAATTCACCCCTCCACTTT; CDR3aa: CASSLSSYNSPLHF
v_gene: TRBV18; d_gene: NA; j_gene: TRBJ1-2; abundance: NA; CDR3nt: TGTGCCAGCTCACCCCCTATCCGCGAGCCCTATGGCTACACCTTC; CDR3aa: CASSPPIREPYGYTF
v_gene: TRBV7-9; d_gene: NA; j_gene: TRBJ1-2; abundance: NA; CDR3nt: TGTGCCAGCAGCTTAGCAGGGGACGGCTACACCTTC; CDR3aa: CASSLAGDGYTF
v_gene: TRBV3-1/TRBV3-2; d_gene: TRBD2; j_gene: TRBJ2-5; abundance: NA; CDR3nt: TGTGCCAGCAGCCAAGATTTGGCTAGCGGGGGACAAGAGACCCAGTACTTC; CDR3aa: CASSQDLASGGQETQYF
v_gene: TRBV27; d_gene: TRBD1; j_gene: TRBJ2-7; abundance: NA; CDR3nt: TGTGCCAGCACCTCCTTGGGGACAGGGGGCGGCTACGAGCAGTACTTC; CDR3aa: CASTSLGTGGGYEQYF
v_gene: TRBV12-3/TRBV12-4; d_gene: NA; j_gene: TRBJ1-5; abundance: NA; CDR3nt: TGTGCCAGCAGTTTTGGGGGTCCGCCCCAGCATTTT; CDR3aa: CASSFGGPPQHF
v_gene: TRBV25-1; d_gene: TRBD1; j_gene: TRBJ1-2; abundance: NA; CDR3nt: TGTGCCAGCAGCCCTCGGGACAGGGCGAGGGAAGGCTACACCTTC; CDR3aa: CASSPRDRAREGYTF
v_gene: TRBV7-2; d_gene: TRBD2; j_gene: TRBJ2-3; abundance: NA; CDR3nt: TGTGCCAGCAGCTCCTTAGCGGGCTTAGATACGCAGTATTTT; CDR3aa: CASSSLAGLDTQYF
v_gene: TRBV11-2; d_gene: NA; j_gene: TRBJ1-2; abundance: NA; CDR3nt: TGTGCCAGCAGTCTCGTTGGGGGGTATGGCTACACCTTC; CDR3aa: CASSLVGGYGYTF
v_gene: TRBV7-9; d_gene: NA; j_gene: TRBJ2-2; abundance: once; CDR3nt: TGTGCCAGCAGCTTACACAGGGCCCAATCGAACACCGGGGAGCTGTTTTTT; CDR3aa: CASSLHRAQSNTGELFF
v_gene: TRBV6-6; d_gene: TRBD2; j_gene: TRBJ2-7; abundance: NA; CDR3nt: TGTGCCAGCAGTTACTCTAGCGGGGAAGTCTACGAGCAGTACTTC; CDR3aa: CASSYSSGEVYEQYF
v_gene: TRBV13; d_gene: NA; j_gene: TRBJ2-5; abundance: NA; CDR3nt: TGTGCCAGCAGCTGGCAAGCGACCCAGTACTTC; CDR3aa: CASSWQATQYF
v_gene: TRBV7-9; d_gene: NA; j_gene: TRBJ2-1; abundance: NA; CDR3nt: TGTGCCAGCAGCCTAGGGGAAGGGTATGAGCAGTTCTTC; CDR3aa: CASSLGEGYEQFF
v_gene: TRBV7-8; d_gene: TRBD2; j_gene: TRBJ2-7; abundance: once; CDR3nt: TGTGCCAGCAGCTTCCAGGGAGGGTCCTACGAGCAGTACTTC; CDR3aa: CASSFQGGSYEQYF
v_gene: TRBV11-2; d_gene: TRBD1; j_gene: TRBJ1-3; abundance: NA; CDR3nt: TGTGCCAGCAGCACACCGACAGGGCAATACTCTGGAAACACCATATATTTT; CDR3aa: CASSTPTGQYSGNTIYF
v_gene: TRBV30; d_gene: NA; j_gene: TRBJ2-2; abundance: few; CDR3nt: TGTGCCTGGAGTGTACAGGGCACCGGGGAGCTGTTTTTT; CDR3aa: CAWSVQGTGELFF
v_gene: TRBV29-1; d_gene: TRBD1; j_gene: TRBJ2-5; abundance: once; CDR3nt: TGCAGCGTTGAACAGGGGGCGGGGGAGACCCAGTACTTC; CDR3aa: CSVEQGAGETQYF
v_gene: TRBV9; d_gene: TRBD1; j_gene: TRBJ1-5; abundance: NA; CDR3nt: TGTGCCAGCAGCGCGGGGACAGGGGGCAATCAGCCCCAGCATTTT; CDR3aa: CASSAGTGGNQPQHF
v_gene: TRBV9; d_gene: NA; j_gene: TRBJ1-6; abundance: NA; CDR3nt: TGTGCCAGCAGCCCCGGGGCAGGGCGAAGCTCCTATAATTCACCCCTCCACTTT; CDR3aa: CASSPGAGRSSYNSPLHF
v_gene: TRBV7-2; d_gene: TRBD2; j_gene: TRBJ2-3; abundance: NA; CDR3nt: TGTGCCAGCAGCTTGCCGGGACTAGTGAGCACAGATACGCAGTATTTT; CDR3aa: CASSLPGLVSTDTQYF
v_gene: TRBV7-8; d_gene: NA; j_gene: TRBJ2-7; abundance: NA; CDR3nt: TGTGCCAGCAGGGACATCTACGAGCAGTACTTC; CDR3aa: CASRDIYEQYF
v_gene: TRBV14; d_gene: TRBD1; j_gene: TRBJ1-6; abundance: NA; CDR3nt: TGTGCCAGCAGCCATCACAAGGGACAGGGTAGTTCACCCCTCCACTTT; CDR3aa: CASSHHKGQGSSPLHF
v_gene: TRBV18; d_gene: NA; j_gene: TRBJ1-5; abundance: few; CDR3nt: TGTGCCAGCTCACCGGGAGGTCAGCCCCAGCATTTT; CDR3aa: CASSPGGQPQHF
v_gene: TRBV28; d_gene: NA; j_gene: TRBJ1-6; abundance: NA; CDR3nt: TGTGCCAGCAGCTCCGACAGAAATTCACCCCTCCACTTT; CDR3aa: CASSSDRNSPLHF
v_gene: TRBV10-3; d_gene: TRBD2; j_gene: TRBJ2-3; abundance: NA; CDR3nt: TGTGCCATCAGTGATAGGGCTAGCGGTAGCACAGATACGCAGTATTTT; CDR3aa: CAISDRASGSTDTQYF
v_gene: TRBV29-1; d_gene: NA; j_gene: TRBJ2-7; abundance: NA; CDR3nt: TGCAGCTACCTTATGATAGCAGGCGAGCAGTACTTC; CDR3aa: CSYLMIAGEQYF
v_gene: TRBV5-1; d_gene: TRBD1; j_gene: TRBJ2-6; abundance: once; CDR3nt: TGCGCCAGCAGCCGAACACCGGGACAGGGTTCTGGGGCCAACGTCCTGACTTTC; CDR3aa: CASSRTPGQGSGANVLTF
v_gene: TRBV7-9; d_gene: TRBD1; j_gene: TRBJ1-2; abundance: NA; CDR3nt: TGTGCCAGCAGCTTTGGACAGGGAAACTATGGCTACACCTTC; CDR3aa: CASSFGQGNYGYTF
v_gene: TRBV2; d_gene: NA; j_gene: TRBJ1-3; abundance: few; CDR3nt: TGTGCCAGACGATACTCTGGAAACACCATATATTTT; CDR3aa: CARRYSGNTIYF
v_gene: TRBV19; d_gene: NA; j_gene: TRBJ2-1; abundance: NA; CDR3nt: TGTGCCAGTAGAGGTTTGGTGGGGGTCAATGAGCAGTTCTTC; CDR3aa: CASRGLVGVNEQFF
v_gene: TRBV9; d_gene: TRBD1; j_gene: TRBJ1-2; abundance: NA; CDR3nt: TGTGCCAGCAGCCCCACGGGACAGGGGGGTTATGGCTACACCTTC; CDR3aa: CASSPTGQGGYGYTF
v_gene: TRBV7-9; d_gene: NA; j_gene: TRBJ1-1; abundance: NA; CDR3nt: TGTGCCAGCAGCCCTCGCTGGACTGAAGCTTTCTTT; CDR3aa: CASSPRWTEAFF
v_gene: TRBV5-5; d_gene: TRBD2; j_gene: TRBJ2-1; abundance: NA; CDR3nt: TGTGCCAGCAGCGCGCCGGGACTAGCGGGGTATAATGAGCAGTTCTTC; CDR3aa: CASSAPGLAGYNEQFF
v_gene: TRBV19; d_gene: NA; j_gene: TRBJ1-1; abundance: NA; CDR3nt: TGTGCCAGTAGTATACAGGGAGGGGTTTTGAACACTGAAGCTTTCTTT; CDR3aa: CASSIQGGVLNTEAFF
v_gene: TRBV9; d_gene: NA; j_gene: TRBJ2-6; abundance: NA; CDR3nt: TGTGCCAGCAGCGCCACGGGAGCCTCTGGGGCCAACGTCCTGACTTTC; CDR3aa: CASSATGASGANVLTF
v_gene: TRBV19; d_gene: NA; j_gene: TRBJ1-2; abundance: NA; CDR3nt: TGTGCCAGTAGTATGAGGACCAACTATGGCTACACCTTC; CDR3aa: CASSMRTNYGYTF
v_gene: TRBV18; d_gene: NA; j_gene: TRBJ2-7; abundance: NA; CDR3nt: TGTGCCAGCTCCTCCCCCGGCGAATCCTACGAGCAGTACTTC; CDR3aa: CASSSPGESYEQYF
v_gene: TRBV7-9; d_gene: NA; j_gene: TRBJ2-3; abundance: NA; CDR3nt: TGTGCCAGCAGCCGGGGATCAGATACGCAGTATTTT; CDR3aa: CASSRGSDTQYF